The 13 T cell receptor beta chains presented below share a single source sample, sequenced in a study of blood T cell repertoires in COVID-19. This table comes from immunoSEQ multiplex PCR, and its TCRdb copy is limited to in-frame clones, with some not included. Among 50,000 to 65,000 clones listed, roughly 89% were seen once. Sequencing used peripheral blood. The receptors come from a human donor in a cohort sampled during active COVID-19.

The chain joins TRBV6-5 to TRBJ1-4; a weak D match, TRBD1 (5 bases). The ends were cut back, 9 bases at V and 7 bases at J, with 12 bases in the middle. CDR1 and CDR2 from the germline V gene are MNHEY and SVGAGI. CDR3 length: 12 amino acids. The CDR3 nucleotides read TGTGCCAGTGGGTGGGGCAGTGAAAAACTGTTTTTT. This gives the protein CASGWGSEKLFF.

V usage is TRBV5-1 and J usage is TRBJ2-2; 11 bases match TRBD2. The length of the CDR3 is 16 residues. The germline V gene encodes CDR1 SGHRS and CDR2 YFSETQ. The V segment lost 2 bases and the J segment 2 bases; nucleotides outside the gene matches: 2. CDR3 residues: CASSFTSGRNTGELFF. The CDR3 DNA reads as TGCGCCAGCAGCTTCACTAGCGGGAGAAACACCGGGGAGCTGTTTTTT.

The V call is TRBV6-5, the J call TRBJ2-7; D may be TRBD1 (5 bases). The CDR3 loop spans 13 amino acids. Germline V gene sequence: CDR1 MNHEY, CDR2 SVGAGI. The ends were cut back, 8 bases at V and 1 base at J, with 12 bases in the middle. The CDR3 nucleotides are TGTGCCAGCGCGTTGACAGTTTCCTACGAGCAGTACTTC. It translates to CASALTVSYEQYF.

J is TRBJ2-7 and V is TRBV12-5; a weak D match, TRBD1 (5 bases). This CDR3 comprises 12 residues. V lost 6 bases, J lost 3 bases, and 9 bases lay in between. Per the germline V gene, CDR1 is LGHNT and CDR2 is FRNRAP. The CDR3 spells CASGVTVYEQYF. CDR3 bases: TGTGCTAGTGGGGTGACAGTCTACGAGCAGTACTTC. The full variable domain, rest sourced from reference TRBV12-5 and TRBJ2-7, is DARVTQTPRHKVTEMGQEVTMRCQPILGHNTVFWYRQTMMQGLELLAYFRNRAPLDDSGMPKDRFSAEMPDATLATLKIQPSEPRDSAVYFCASGVTVYEQYFGPGTRLTVT.

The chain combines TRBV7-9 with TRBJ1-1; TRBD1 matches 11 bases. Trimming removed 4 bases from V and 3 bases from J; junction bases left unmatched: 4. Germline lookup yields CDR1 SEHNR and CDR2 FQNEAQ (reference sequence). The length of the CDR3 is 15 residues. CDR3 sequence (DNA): TGTGCCAGCAGCTCCGGACAGGGGGCACACACTGAAGCTTTCTTT. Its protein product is CASSSGQGAHTEAFF.

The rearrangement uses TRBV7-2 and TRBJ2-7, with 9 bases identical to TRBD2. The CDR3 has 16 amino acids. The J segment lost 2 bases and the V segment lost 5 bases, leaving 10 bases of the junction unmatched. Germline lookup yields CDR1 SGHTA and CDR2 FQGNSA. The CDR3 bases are TGTGCCAGCAGCCCAGTAGCGGGAGAGGGCCCCTACGAGCAGTACTTC. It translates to CASSPVAGEGPYEQYF.

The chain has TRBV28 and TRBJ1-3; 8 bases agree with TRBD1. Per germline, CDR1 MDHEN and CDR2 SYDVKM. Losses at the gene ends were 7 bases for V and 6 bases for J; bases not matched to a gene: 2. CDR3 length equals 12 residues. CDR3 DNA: TGTGCCAGCAAGACAGGGGAAAACACCATATATTTT. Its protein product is CASKTGENTIYF.

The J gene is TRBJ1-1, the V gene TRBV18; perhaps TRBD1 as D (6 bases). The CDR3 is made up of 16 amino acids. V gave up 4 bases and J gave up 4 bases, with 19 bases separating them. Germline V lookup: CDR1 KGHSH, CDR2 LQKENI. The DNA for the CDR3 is TGTGCCAGCTCACTTCGACAGGTCGTCGAGGGCACTGAAGCTTTCTTT. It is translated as CASSLRQVVEGTEAFF.

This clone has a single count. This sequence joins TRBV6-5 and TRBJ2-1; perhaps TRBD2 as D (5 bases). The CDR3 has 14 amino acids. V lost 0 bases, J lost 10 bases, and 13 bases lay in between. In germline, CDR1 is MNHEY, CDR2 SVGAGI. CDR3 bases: TGTGCCAGCAGTTACTCTTCGGGGTTTGGGGAGCAGTTCTTC. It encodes CASSYSSGFGEQFF.

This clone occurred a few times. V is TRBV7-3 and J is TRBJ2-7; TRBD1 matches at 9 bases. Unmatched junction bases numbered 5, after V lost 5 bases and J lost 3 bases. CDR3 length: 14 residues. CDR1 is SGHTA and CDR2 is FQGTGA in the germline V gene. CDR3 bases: TGTGCCAGCAGCGCCGGACAGGGGAACTACGAGCAGTACTTC. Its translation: CASSAGQGNYEQYF.

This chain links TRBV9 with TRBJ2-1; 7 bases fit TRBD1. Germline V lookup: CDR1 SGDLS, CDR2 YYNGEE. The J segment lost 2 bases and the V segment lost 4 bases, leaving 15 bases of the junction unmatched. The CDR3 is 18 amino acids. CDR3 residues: CASSLRRGPVGTYNEQFF. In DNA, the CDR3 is TGTGCCAGCAGCCTCCGAAGGGGGCCAGTAGGTACCTACAATGAGCAGTTCTTC. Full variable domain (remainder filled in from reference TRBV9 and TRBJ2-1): DSGVTQTPKHLITATGQRVTLRCSPRSGDLSVYWYQQSLDQGLQFLIQYYNGEERAKGNILERFSAQQFPDLHSELNLSSLELGDSALYFCASSLRRGPVGTYNEQFFGPGTRLTVL.

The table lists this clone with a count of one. The CDR3 region has the DNA TGTGCCACCAGCAGAACACCAGGCCAAGAGACCCAGTACTTC. Its protein is CATSRTPGQETQYF. The chain couples TRBV15 to TRBJ2-5, with D hard to call. The CDR3 runs to 14 residues. Trimming left V 2 bases short and J 1 base short, with 8 bases between. The germline V gene has CDR1 LNHNV and CDR2 YYDKDF (reference sequence).

The CDR3 bases are TGTGCCTGGGCTAGACAGTTCCAAGAGACCCAGTACTTC. Its protein is CAWARQFQETQYF. This chain joins TRBV30 and TRBJ2-5; tentatively, D is TRBD1 (5 bases). There are 13 residues in the CDR3. CDR1 GTSNPN and CDR2 SVGIG come from the germline V gene (reference sequence). V lost 5 bases and J 1 base, leaving 11 bases between the germline ends.